This T cell receptor (beta chain) was retrieved from a study of tumor-infiltrating lymphocytes in primary liver carcinoma. From unsorted bulk tissue weighing roughly 17-31 mg, DNA and RNA were co-extracted. The V gene's germline CDR1 is SQVTM and CDR2 ANQGSEA. The CDR3 loop spans 12 amino acids. The input was 500 ng total RNA; TCR beta cDNA was made from it with a constant-region primer. Three rounds of nested multiplex PCR with slightly modified ARM-PCR produced TCR beta libraries. Primers for the first two PCR rounds were TRBV1-TRBV30 forward primers and a C-beta reverse primer (about 9 cycles per round). TCRdb re-analysed the multiplex PCR reads in MiXCR, keeping a single row per CDR3 protein. This table has fewer than 200,000 distinct CDR3 sequences, 85% appearing once.

Sequencing was performed on tumor tissue from primary liver carcinoma. The origin of this receptor is a man aged 35-49 years with primary liver carcinoma and hepatitis B virus infection. The chain combines TRBV29-1 with TRBJ1-4; unclear D gene. Written as DNA, the CDR3 is TGCAGTGCTCAGTCCGATCTTGGAAAACCTTTTTTT. This sequence encodes CSAQSDLGKPFF.